A selection of T cell receptor beta chains follows, all from one sample in a study of CD8+ T cells in alopecia areata. This table comes from immunoSEQ multiplex PCR, and its TCRdb copy is limited to in-frame clones, with some not included. The repertoire has 100,000 to 150,000 clones, over 55% of them found once; the top ten carry around 5.7%. The specimen comprised CD4+ T cells sorted from blood, sampled at week 4, from a patient treated with tofacitinib. The receptors here all came from a human donor with alopecia areata. CDR3s include the opening cysteine and the closing phenylalanine or tryptophan. The order of the fields is CDR3 length, J gene, clone size, D gene, V gene, CDR3 protein, CDR3 DNA. A D gene is named only where the DNA matches it firmly. Not every row has a clone size; where given, it reads once, few, many or a size class.

>13|TRBJ1-4|NA|TRBD1|TRBV30
CAWTRGANEKLFF
TGTGCCTGGACCAGGGGGGCTAATGAAAAACTGTTTTTT
>16|TRBJ2-3|NA|NA|TRBV4-1
CASSQDRGDSTDTQYF
TGCGCCAGCAGCCAAGATCGCGGGGATAGCACAGATACGCAGTATTTT
>13|TRBJ2-1|NA|NA|TRBV2
CASSVGLGVEQFF
TGTGCCAGCAGCGTGGGACTCGGGGTAGAGCAGTTCTTC
>15|TRBJ2-1|NA|TRBD2|TRBV19
CASSMVAGIHNEQFF
TGTGCCAGTAGTATGGTAGCGGGTATCCACAATGAGCAGTTCTTC
>15|TRBJ2-1|NA|NA|TRBV6-5
CASSHSRDWNNEQFF
TGTGCCAGCAGTCATTCCCGGGACTGGAACAATGAGCAGTTCTTC
>14|TRBJ1-5|NA|NA|TRBV18
CASSPMDGNQPQHF
TGTGCCAGCTCACCCATGGACGGAAATCAGCCCCAGCATTTT
>14|TRBJ1-1|few|NA|TRBV14
CASSQDLVDTEAFF
TGTGCCAGCAGCCAAGATTTGGTAGACACTGAAGCTTTCTTT
>17|TRBJ2-7|NA|TRBD2|TRBV4-1
CASSQEIGYGGAYEQYF
TGCGCCAGCAGCCAAGAAATTGGTTATGGGGGGGCCTACGAGCAGTACTTC
>14|TRBJ2-5|once|TRBD2|TRBV7-9
CASSLGLAEETQYF
TGTGCCAGCAGCTTGGGACTAGCGGAAGAGACCCAGTACTTC
>13|TRBJ2-3|few|NA|TRBV28
CASTTPSTDTQYF
TGTGCCAGCACCACCCCAAGCACAGATACGCAGTATTTT
>14|TRBJ2-5|NA|NA|TRBV9
CASSVGGTRETQYF
TGTGCCAGCAGCGTAGGTGGTACGAGGGAGACCCAGTACTTC
>14|TRBJ2-5|few|NA|TRBV11-2
CASSFGRIQETQYF
TGTGCCAGCAGCTTCGGCAGGATCCAAGAGACCCAGTACTTC
>12|TRBJ2-7|NA|NA|TRBV30
CAWNSGQYEQYF
TGTGCCTGGAACAGCGGACAGTACGAGCAGTACTTC
>13|TRBJ1-5|NA|NA|TRBV29-1
CSVADEFNQPQHF
TGCAGCGTTGCCGACGAGTTCAATCAGCCCCAGCATTTT
>15|TRBJ2-7|few|TRBD1|TRBV10-3
CAISDGDRIGYEQYF
TGTGCCATCAGTGATGGGGACAGGATCGGGTACGAGCAGTACTTC
>14|TRBJ1-2|NA|NA|TRBV10-3
CAISDIRVNYGYTF
TGTGCCATCAGTGATATTCGGGTTAACTATGGCTACACCTTC
>15|TRBJ2-7|NA|NA|TRBV7-2
CASSPGRGRNYEQYF
TGTGCCAGCAGTCCAGGGAGGGGGCGAAACTACGAGCAGTACTTC
>15|TRBJ2-5|NA|TRBD1|TRBV10-3
CAISDSSQGSETQYF
TGTGCCATCAGTGACAGCTCACAGGGGTCCGAGACCCAGTACTTC
>14|TRBJ2-5|NA|TRBD1|TRBV25-1
CASSEPGQGKTQYF
TGTGCCAGCAGTGAACCGGGACAGGGGAAGACCCAGTACTTC
>16|TRBJ2-1|few|TRBD1|TRBV7-9
CASSLGYTGDYNEQFF
TGTGCCAGCAGCTTAGGATACACAGGGGATTACAATGAGCAGTTCTTC
>12|TRBJ2-3|NA|NA|TRBV29-1
CSAGRGTDTQYF
TGCAGCGCGGGAAGAGGGACAGATACGCAGTATTTT
>17|TRBJ2-3|NA|TRBD2|TRBV7-9
CASSDLMAGGHTDTQYF
TGTGCCAGCAGCGATCTGATGGCGGGGGGACACACAGATACGCAGTATTTT
>16|TRBJ1-2|NA|TRBD1|TRBV10-3
CAISPHGTESNYGYTF
TGTGCCATCAGCCCCCATGGGACAGAATCTAACTATGGCTACACCTTC
>14|TRBJ2-7|NA|NA|TRBV15
CATSPAGFHYEQYF
TGTGCCACCAGTCCGGCAGGGTTTCACTACGAGCAGTACTTC
>13|TRBJ1-1|NA|NA|TRBV29-1
CSVVDPASTEAFF
TGCAGCGTTGTGGATCCAGCGAGTACTGAAGCTTTCTTT
>13|TRBJ2-7|NA|NA|TRBV19
CASSSANSHEQYF
TGTGCCAGTAGTTCAGCGAACTCCCACGAGCAGTACTTC
>13|TRBJ2-2|NA|NA|TRBV4-3
CASSSGYTGELFF
TGCGCCAGCAGCTCAGGGTACACCGGGGAGCTGTTTTTT
>13|TRBJ1-2|few|NA|TRBV10-3
CAISARGEDGYTF
TGTGCCATCAGTGCCCGGGGGGAGGATGGCTACACCTTC
>12|TRBJ2-6|NA|NA|TRBV28
CAGGSGANVLTF
TGTGCCGGGGGCTCTGGGGCCAACGTCCTGACTTTC
>15|TRBJ2-7|NA|NA|TRBV6-5
CASSTQGVRLSEQYF
TGTGCCAGCAGTACTCAGGGCGTACGTTTATCCGAGCAGTACTTC
>13|TRBJ2-5|NA|NA|TRBV15
CATSRDRRGEQYF
TGTGCCACCAGCAGAGACCGACGGGGAGAGCAGTACTTC
>14|TRBJ2-7|few|NA|TRBV5-1
CASSLGRAPYEQYF
TGCGCCAGCAGCTTGGGCAGGGCCCCCTACGAGCAGTACTTC
>13|TRBJ2-6|NA|NA|TRBV7-2
CASSLAGANVLTF
TGTGCCAGCAGCTTAGCTGGGGCCAACGTCCTGACTTTC
>13|TRBJ2-1|few|NA|TRBV5-1
CASSLPANNEQFF
TGCGCCAGCAGCTTGCCCGCCAACAATGAGCAGTTCTTC
>18|TRBJ2-2|NA|TRBD1|TRBV5-1
CASSLGTGGAANTGELFF
TGCGCCAGCAGCTTGGGGACAGGGGGCGCGGCGAACACCGGGGAGCTGTTTTTT
>16|TRBJ1-1|NA|NA|TRBV29-1
CSVEPQGLLMNTEAFF
TGCAGCGTTGAGCCGCAGGGCCTTCTCATGAACACTGAAGCTTTCTTT
>15|TRBJ1-5|NA|NA|TRBV23-1
CASSQSPGRNQPQHF
TGCGCCAGCAGTCAATCGCCCGGGAGGAATCAGCCCCAGCATTTT
>14|TRBJ2-2|few|TRBD1|TRBV4-1
CASSQGRQGRELFF
TGCGCCAGCAGCCAAGGTCGACAGGGCAGGGAGCTGTTTTTT
>15|TRBJ2-3|NA|NA|TRBV10-3
CAIKKGPTTTDTQYF
TGTGCCATCAAAAAGGGTCCTACGACCACAGATACGCAGTATTTT
>14|TRBJ2-2|once|NA|TRBV5-6
CASSLFGNTGELFF
TGTGCCAGCAGCTTATTTGGAAACACCGGGGAGCTGTTTTTT
>12|TRBJ2-1|few|NA|TRBV29-1
CSVRSSYNEQFF
TGCAGCGTACGGAGCTCCTACAATGAGCAGTTCTTC